The table lists the clone carrying this T cell receptor beta chain with a few counts. TCRdb's table, derived via immunoSEQ multiplex PCR, lists solely in-frame clones and lacks some. The sample lists about 100,000 clones; almost 80% were seen once. Germline assignment: CDR1 MNHEY and CDR2 SVGAGI. The CDR3 length is 15 residues. V lost 0 bases to trimming and J lost 12 bases; unmatched junction nucleotides: 9. The sample is drawn from a study of blood T cell repertoires in COVID-19. This receptor was taken from a woman in her 70s with acute or convalescent COVID-19. The chain uses TRBV6-5 and TRBJ2-1; 9 positions match TRBD1. The sequenced material came from peripheral blood. Written as DNA, the CDR3 is TGTGCCAGCAGTTACTCGGGCTCGGGACAGGGTAGGCAGTTCTTC. Encoded protein: CASSYSGSGQGRQFF.